A selection of T cell receptor beta chains follows, all from one sample in a study. A single record per CDR3 protein comes from TCRdb applying MiXCR to the 5' RACE reads. The data contain roughly 10,000 distinct CDR3 sequences, under 35% of them singletons. Material for sequencing was Tregs sorted from a lymph node. Receptors were obtained from a female donor with breast cancer. The CDR3 runs from the conserved cysteine through the conserved F or W. The D gene is left open where the match is weak. Rows give clone size only sometimes, using once, few, many, or a class for an expanded clone.

abundance | j_gene | d_gene | len | v_gene | CDR3aa | CDR3nt
NA | TRBJ2-3 | NA | 14 | TRBV27 | CASSFAVPTDTQYF | TGTGCCAGCAGTTTTGCGGTGCCCACAGATACGCAGTATTTT
NA | TRBJ1-1 | NA | 16 | TRBV7-2 | CASSSSMGRMNTEAFF | TGTGCCAGCAGCTCCTCCATGGGGCGGATGAACACTGAAGCTTTCTTT
many | TRBJ1-4 | NA | 15 | TRBV5-4 | CASSKIPATNEKLFF | TGTGCCAGCAGTAAAATCCCCGCGACTAATGAAAAACTGTTTTTT
many | TRBJ2-1 | NA | 12 | TRBV7-7 | CASGDSYNEQFF | TGTGCCAGCGGGGATTCCTACAATGAGCAGTTCTTC
NA | TRBJ1-1 | TRBD1 | 13 | TRBV5-6 | CASSLDRGTEAFF | TGTGCCAGCAGCTTGGACAGGGGCACTGAAGCTTTCTTT
NA | TRBJ2-1 | TRBD2 | 15 | TRBV6-5 | CASSSSGTTNNEQSF | TGTGCCAGCAGTTCGTCCGGGACTACTAACAATGAGCAGTCCTTC
medium-sized | TRBJ1-1 | NA | 11 | TRBV12-3/TRBV12-4 | CASSLGAEAFF | TGTGCCAGCAGTTTAGGGGCTGAAGCTTTCTTT
large | TRBJ2-3 | TRBD1 | 14 | TRBV20-1 | CSAPGQGGTDTQYF | TGCAGTGCCCCGGGACAGGGCGGCACAGATACGCAGTATTTT
many | TRBJ1-5 | NA | 17 | TRBV27 | CASSLSGGGGHRGHQHF | TGTGCCAGCAGTTTATCGGGGGGAGGGGGGCACCGCGGCCACCAGCATTTT
medium-sized | TRBJ2-1 | NA | 16 | TRBV5-1 | CASSWGGGEIYNEQFF | TGCGCCAGCAGCTGGGGGGGCGGTGAGATCTACAATGAGCAGTTCTTC
NA | TRBJ2-7 | TRBD1 | 16 | TRBV5-1 | CASRVAGQGAIYEQYF | TGCGCCAGCAGGGTAGCGGGACAGGGGGCAATCTACGAGCAGTACTTC
medium-sized | TRBJ2-7 | NA | 15 | TRBV3-1 | CASSLGPASSYEQYF | TGTGCCAGCAGCCTGGGACCTGCGAGCTCCTACGAGCAGTACTTC
many | TRBJ2-1 | TRBD2 | 14 | TRBV29-1 | CSVEAGGAYNEQFF | TGCAGCGTTGAAGCGGGAGGTGCCTACAATGAGCAGTTCTTC
NA | TRBJ2-1 | NA | 16 | TRBV20-1 | CSARVDRDYGYNEQFF | TGCAGTGCTAGAGTTGACAGGGACTATGGCTACAATGAGCAGTTCTTC
many | TRBJ1-2 | TRBD1 | 13 | TRBV15 | CATSRQGADGYTF | TGTGCCACCAGCAGACAGGGGGCGGATGGCTACACCTTC
many | TRBJ1-2 | NA | 14 | TRBV15 | CATSRDTTNYGYTF | TGTGCCACCAGCAGAGATACCACAAACTATGGCTACACCTTC
NA | TRBJ1-1 | NA | 16 | TRBV29-1 | CSVVRGRGRMNTEAFF | TGCAGCGTTGTCCGCGGGAGGGGACGCATGAACACTGAAGCTTTCTTT
medium-sized | TRBJ1-1 | TRBD1 | 15 | TRBV9 | CASSVNDRGNTEAFF | TGTGCCAGCAGCGTCAACGACAGGGGGAACACTGAAGCTTTCTTT